This TCR beta chain was captured by sequencing in a study of CD8+CD57+ T cells in acquired aplastic anemia. This clonotype was found a few times. Its antigen is not known. Germline CDR1 and CDR2: GTSNPN and SVGIG (reference sequence). V lost 5 bases, J lost 3 bases, and 4 bases stayed unmatched. The CDR3 is made up of 13 amino acids. The authors sequenced patients whose flow cytometry had shown CD8+CD57+ cell expansion. CDR3 and TCR beta VDJ profiling relied on genomic DNA as the template. MiXCR, applied by TCRdb to the reads, yields one record per CDR3 protein. The sample shows hundreds of thousands of distinct CDR3 sequences, around 45% of them seen only once. Study observations and caveats: Researchers reported that CD8+ Simpson's diversity was not significantly different in patients versus controls. Shared by patients and controls, 25 to 35 CD8+ CDR3s were abundant in patients.

The source of this sequence is a human donor with aplastic anemia. The gene calls are TRBV30 and TRBJ2-3; 8 bases fit TRBD1. The sequenced sample consisted of sorted CD4+, CD8+, or CD8+CD57+ T cells (not recorded which) from PBMCs. This CDR3 reads CAWATGETDTQYF. CDR3 nucleotides: TGTGCCTGGGCGACAGGGGAGACAGATACGCAGTATTTT.